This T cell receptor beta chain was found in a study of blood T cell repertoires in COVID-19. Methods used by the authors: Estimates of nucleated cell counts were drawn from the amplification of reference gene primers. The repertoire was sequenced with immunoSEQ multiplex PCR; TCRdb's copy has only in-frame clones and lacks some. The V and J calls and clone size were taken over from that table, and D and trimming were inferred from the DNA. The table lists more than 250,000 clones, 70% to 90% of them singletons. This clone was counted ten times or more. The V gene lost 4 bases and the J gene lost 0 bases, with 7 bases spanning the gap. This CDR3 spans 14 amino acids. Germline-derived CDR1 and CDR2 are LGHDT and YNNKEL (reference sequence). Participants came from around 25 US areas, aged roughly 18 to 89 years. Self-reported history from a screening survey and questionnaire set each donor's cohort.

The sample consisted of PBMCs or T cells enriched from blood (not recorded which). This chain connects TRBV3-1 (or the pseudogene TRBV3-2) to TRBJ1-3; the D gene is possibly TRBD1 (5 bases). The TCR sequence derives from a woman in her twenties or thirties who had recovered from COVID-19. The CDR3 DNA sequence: TGTGCCAGCAGCCGCGGGGCCTCTGGAAACACCATATATTTT. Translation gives CASSRGASGNTIYF.